This entry features one T cell receptor beta chain sequence. This specimen comes from a study of CD8 T cells in Susac syndrome. Sequencing targeted TCR beta in blood CD8+ and CD4+ T cells. It was negative isolation that provided the CD8+ and CD4+ T cells, whereas TEMRA cells were enriched by FACS. The authors reverse transcribed about 0.45 to 1 ug RNA with random hexamers. TCRdb reprocessed the immunoSEQ multiplex PCR reads via MiXCR and lists one record per CDR3 protein. The sample shows around 130,000 distinct CDR3 sequences, about 95% of them seen only once. The CDR3 consists of 15 residues. V lost 2 bases and J lost 7; bases outside the gene matches: 6. Germline lookup yields CDR1 SGHDN and CDR2 FVKESK.

The chain has TRBV14 and TRBJ2-1; 9 positions match TRBD1. Sequenced sample: CD4+ T cells from PBMCs. The origin of this receptor is a human donor with multiple sclerosis. The CDR3 DNA follows: TGTGCCAGCAGCCAACTCGGGGGACAGGGTAATGAGCAGTTCTTC. It codes for CASSQLGGQGNEQFF.